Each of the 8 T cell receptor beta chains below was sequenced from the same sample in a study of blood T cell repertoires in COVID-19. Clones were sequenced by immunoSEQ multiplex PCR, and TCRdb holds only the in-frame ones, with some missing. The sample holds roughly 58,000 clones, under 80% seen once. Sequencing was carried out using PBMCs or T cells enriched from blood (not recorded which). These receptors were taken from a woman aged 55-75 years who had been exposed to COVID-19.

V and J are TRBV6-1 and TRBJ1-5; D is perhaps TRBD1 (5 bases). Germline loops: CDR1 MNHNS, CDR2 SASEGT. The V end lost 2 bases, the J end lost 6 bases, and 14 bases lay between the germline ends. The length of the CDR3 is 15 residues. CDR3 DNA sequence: TGTGCCAGCAGTGAAACAAGACAGTCCAGTCAGCCCCAGCATTTT. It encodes CASSETRQSSQPQHF.

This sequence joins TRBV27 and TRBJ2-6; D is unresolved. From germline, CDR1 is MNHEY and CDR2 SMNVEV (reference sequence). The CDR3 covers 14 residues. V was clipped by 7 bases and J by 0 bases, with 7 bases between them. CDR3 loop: CASTKASGANVLTF. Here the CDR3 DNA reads TGTGCCAGCACCAAAGCCTCTGGGGCCAACGTCCTGACTTTC.

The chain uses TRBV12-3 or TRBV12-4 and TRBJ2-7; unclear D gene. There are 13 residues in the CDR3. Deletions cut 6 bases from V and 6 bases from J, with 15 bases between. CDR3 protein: CASRRLLHSEQYF. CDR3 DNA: TGTGCCAGCAGGCGCCTCCTTCACAGCGAGCAGTACTTC.

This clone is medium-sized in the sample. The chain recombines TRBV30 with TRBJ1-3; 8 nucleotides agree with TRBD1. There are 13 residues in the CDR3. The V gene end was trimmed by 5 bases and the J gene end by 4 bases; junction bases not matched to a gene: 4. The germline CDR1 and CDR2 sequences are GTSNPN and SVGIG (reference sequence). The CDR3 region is CAWGQGHGNTIYF. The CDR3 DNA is TGTGCCTGGGGACAGGGCCACGGAAACACCATATATTTT.

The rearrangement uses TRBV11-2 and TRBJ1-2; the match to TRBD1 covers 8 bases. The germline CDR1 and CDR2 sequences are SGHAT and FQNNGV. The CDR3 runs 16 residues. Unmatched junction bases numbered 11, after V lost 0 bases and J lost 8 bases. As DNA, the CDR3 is TGTGCCAGCAGCTTAGATCCCGGCAGGGGGCTAGGAGGCTACACCTTC. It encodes CASSLDPGRGLGGYTF. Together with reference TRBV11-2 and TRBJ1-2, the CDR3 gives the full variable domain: EAGVAQSPRYKIIEKRQSVAFWCNPISGHATLYWYQQILGQGPKLLIQFQNNGVVDDSQLPKDRFSAERLKGVDSTLKIQPAKLEDSAVYLCASSLDPGRGLGGYTFGSGTRLTVV.

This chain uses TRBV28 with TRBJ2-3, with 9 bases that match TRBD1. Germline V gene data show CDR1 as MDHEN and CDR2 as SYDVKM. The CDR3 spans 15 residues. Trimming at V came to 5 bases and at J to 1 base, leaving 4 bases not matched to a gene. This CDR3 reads CASSTRDRGTDTQYF. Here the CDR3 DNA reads TGTGCCAGCAGTACCCGGGACAGGGGCACAGATACGCAGTATTTT.

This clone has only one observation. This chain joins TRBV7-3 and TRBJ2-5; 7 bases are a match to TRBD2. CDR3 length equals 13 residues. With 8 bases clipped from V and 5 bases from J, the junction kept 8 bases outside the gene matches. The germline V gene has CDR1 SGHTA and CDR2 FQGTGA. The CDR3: CASQRGAGETQYF. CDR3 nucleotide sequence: TGTGCCAGCCAGCGGGGAGCGGGGGAGACCCAGTACTTC.

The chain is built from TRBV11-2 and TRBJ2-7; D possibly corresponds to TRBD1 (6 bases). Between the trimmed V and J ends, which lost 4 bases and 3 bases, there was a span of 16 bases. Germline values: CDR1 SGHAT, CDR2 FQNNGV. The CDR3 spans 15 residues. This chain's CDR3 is CASSSGQNLHYEQYF. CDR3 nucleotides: TGTGCCAGCAGCTCAGGACAGAACCTTCACTACGAGCAGTACTTC.